The clone carrying this T cell receptor (beta chain) was recorded at least ten times. Its antigen is not known. Researchers amplified the TCR beta CDR3 regions from RNA transcripts. The study used the HTBI primer set for a first-round RT-PCR of the TCR CDR3. TCRdb processed the multiplex PCR reads anew with MiXCR; each CDR3 protein has one entry. The sample holds approximately 600,000 distinct CDR3 sequences; 13% to 15% are singletons and the top ten take about 6.6%. Germline V gives CDR1 SNHLY, CDR2 FYNNEI. The trim removed 5 bases at V and 8 bases at J, leaving 11 bases unmatched. The CDR3 has 16 residues. This sample stems from a study of T cells in Graves' hyperthyroidism and ophthalmopathy. Study outcomes and limitations: Using 13 V-J features, a model discriminated ophthalmopathy from stable hyperthyroidism. A median around 5.9 months before onset, the model predicted ophthalmopathy. Appearing also in blood were most of the thyroid clonotypes expanded above 0.001.

Over 9 ml of fresh peripheral blood supplied the PBMCs. Specimen: blood. The sequence came from a woman younger than 35 with Graves' ophthalmopathy. The V gene is TRBV2, the J gene TRBJ2-1; 11 bases are a match to TRBD2. The CDR3 reads CASSWTSGSPGHEQFF. CDR3 bases: TGTGCCAGCAGTTGGACTAGCGGGTCCCCGGGGCATGAGCAGTTCTTC.